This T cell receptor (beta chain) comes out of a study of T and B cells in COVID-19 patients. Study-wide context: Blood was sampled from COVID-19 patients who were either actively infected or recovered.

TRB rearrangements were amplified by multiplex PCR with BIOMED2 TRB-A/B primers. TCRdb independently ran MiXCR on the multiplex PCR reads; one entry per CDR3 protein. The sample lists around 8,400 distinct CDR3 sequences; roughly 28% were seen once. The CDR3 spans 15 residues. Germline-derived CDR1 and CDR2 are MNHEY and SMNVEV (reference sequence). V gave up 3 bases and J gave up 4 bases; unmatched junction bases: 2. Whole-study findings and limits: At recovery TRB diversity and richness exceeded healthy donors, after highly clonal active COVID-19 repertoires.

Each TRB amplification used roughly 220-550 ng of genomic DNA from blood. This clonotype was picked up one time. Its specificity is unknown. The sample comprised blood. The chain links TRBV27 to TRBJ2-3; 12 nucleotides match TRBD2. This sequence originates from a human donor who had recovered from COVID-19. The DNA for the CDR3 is TGTGCCAGCAGTTTGACTAGCGGGGGCGCAGATACGCAGTATTTT. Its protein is CASSLTSGGADTQYF.